This T cell receptor (beta chain) was identified in a study of post-analysis software for immune sequencing data. Details on this clonotype: The antigen remains unidentified.

Whole-study results and caveats: Multiple sclerosis patients had significantly lower normalized Chao1 diversity than controls. Patients carried 5 or 6 TRBV segments more frequently than controls did, and TRBV5-6, TRBV5-1 and TRBV20-1 were among them.

TCR beta cDNA libraries included unique molecular identifiers. MiXCR, applied by TCRdb to the PCR reads, yields one record per CDR3 protein. The sample records about 460,000 distinct CDR3 sequences, approximately 46% being singletons. This CDR3 region has 17 residues. J lost 1 base, V lost 6 bases, and 12 bases had no gene match. CDR1 is MNHNS, CDR2 SASEGT, per germline. Sequencing input: blood. The chain employs TRBV6-1 and TRBJ1-5; 7 positions agree with TRBD1. This receptor was identified in a girl aged 5-17 years with multiple sclerosis. In nucleotides, the CDR3 is TGTGCCAGCAGCTCTAGGACCGGGACAGCGAGCAATCAGCCCCAGCATTTT. Protein sequence: CASSSRTGTASNQPQHF.